This T cell receptor beta chain originates from a study of blood T cell repertoires in COVID-19. Turning to the study itself: Specimens from acute and convalescent COVID-19 originated in the United States, Italy and Spain. The cDNA or gDNA used as material had been derived from T cells, B-cell-depleted T cells, or PBMCs.

This CDR3 has 17 residues. The germline gives CDR1 SGHDN, CDR2 FVKESK. The trim removed 4 bases at V and 5 bases at J, leaving 16 bases unmatched. Some clones are missing from TCRdb's copy, which holds only in-frame ones; the method was immunoSEQ multiplex PCR. The sample includes around 310,000 clones, 85% to 90% of them seen just once. Patients from Seattle were sampled longitudinally, starting during active infection. This sequence was found in a woman aged 40 to 55 with COVID-19, enrolled during active disease. The chain combines TRBV14 with TRBJ2-7; 8 positions match TRBD1. The sample was peripheral blood. The CDR3 region is CASSPNFWLAGGHEQYF. The CDR3 DNA sequence: TGTGCCAGCAGCCCAAATTTTTGGTTGGCAGGGGGCCACGAGCAGTACTTC.